The present TCR beta chain was sequenced within a study of T cell responses to AZD1222 COVID-19 vaccine. Notes on this clone: Its antigen is as yet unknown.

Findings of the study overall: White British donors predominated, females outnumbered males, and clonal diversity was possibly underestimated. Epitopes outside B.1.351 and B.1.1.7 mutated regions reportedly drew nearly half of spike TCRs. All repertoire sampling was performed exclusively after the peak T cell response. Researchers report vaccine-associated CD4 TCRs spanning spike, with dominance at 160-218 and 743-854.

Produced via immunoSEQ multiplex PCR; TCRdb's table is partial and in-frame only. The sample has roughly 120,000 clones; 88% are singletons. CDR1 and CDR2 from the germline V gene are LGHDT and YNNKEL (reference sequence). CDR3 length: 15 amino acids. The trim removed 1 base at V and 3 bases at J, leaving 4 bases unmatched. This specimen was peripheral blood, taken on day 0 of MenACWY control vaccination. The genes are TRBV3-1 (or the pseudogene TRBV3-2) and TRBJ2-7; 9 positions match TRBD1. The source is an adult in good health. The CDR3 loop is CASSQGDRAHYEQYF. The CDR3 DNA sequence: TGTGCCAGCAGCCAAGGGGACAGGGCGCACTACGAGCAGTACTTC.